A selection of T cell receptor beta chains follows, all from one sample in a study of T cell repertoires in cytomegalovirus infection. TCRdb processed the reads anew with MiXCR; each CDR3 protein has one entry. Among about 120,000 distinct CDR3 sequences listed, 9.5% to 13% were seen once. These receptors lack a known antigen. The sample comprised PBMCs, sequenced either directly or after in vitro stimulation (not recorded which). Every receptor here comes from a human donor in good health (CMV status not recorded). Some clones in this sample may be carry-over from other donors' samples. Both conserved end residues are part of each CDR3. A D gene is named only where the DNA matches it firmly. The size field is filled for only some rows; it gives once, few, many or a size class.

d_call	cdr3_length	j_call	clone_size	v_call	cdr3_nt	cdr3_aa
TRBD1	16	TRBJ1-6	NA	TRBV7-6	TGTGCCAGCAGCTTAGCGGGACAGGGCCTTCGGTCACCCCTCCACTTT	CASSLAGQGLRSPLHF
NA	14	TRBJ2-7	NA	TRBV28	TGTGCCAGCAGTGGCGGGACAGTCTCCTACGAGCAGTACTTC	CASSGGTVSYEQYF
TRBD2	15	TRBJ2-2	few	TRBV28	TGTGCCAGCAGTTCTAGCGGGAGGGCCAACGGGGAGCTGTTTTTT	CASSSSGRANGELFF
NA	13	TRBJ2-5	many	TRBV6-1	TGTGCCAGCAGCCCCCCGGGTACTGAGACCCAGTACTTC	CASSPPGTETQYF
TRBD1	18	TRBJ2-2	many	TRBV27	TGTGCCAGCAGATACGGGACAGGGGATTATCTAAATACCGGGGAGCTGTTTTTT	CASRYGTGDYLNTGELFF
NA	15	TRBJ1-1	NA	TRBV19	TGTGCCAGTAGTATAGAAGCCAGTCGAGGCACTGAAGCTTTCTTT	CASSIEASRGTEAFF
NA	14	TRBJ2-2	NA	TRBV11-2	TGTGCCAGCAGCTTATTAATCCGGGCCGGGGAGCTGTTTTTT	CASSLLIRAGELFF
NA	14	TRBJ2-5	many	TRBV10-1	TGCGCCAGCAGCGATTATACAGGGATCGAGACCCAGTACTTC	CASSDYTGIETQYF
NA	15	TRBJ2-1	few	TRBV19	TGTGCCAGTACCCTAAGGGGGAGCTCCTACAATGAGCAGTTCTTC	CASTLRGSSYNEQFF
TRBD1	14	TRBJ1-1	few	TRBV6-8	TGTGCCAGCAGTTTCACAGGGGAAAGCACTGAAGCTTTCTTT	CASSFTGESTEAFF
NA	13	TRBJ1-2	many	TRBV15	TGTGCCACCAGCAGAGACGCTAACTCAGACGGCACCTTC	CATSRDANSDGTF
NA	11	TRBJ1-2	many	TRBV4-1	TGCGCCAGCAGCCAAGCCGGGGGCTACACCTTC	CASSQAGGYTF
NA	12	TRBJ1-1	NA	TRBV30	TGTGCCCGGATGACAGGCTTTAGTGAAGCTTTCTTT	CARMTGFSEAFF
TRBD1	15	TRBJ2-3	NA	TRBV7-9	TGTGCCAGCAGCCGCAGGGGGTCCGACACAGATACGCAGTATTTT	CASSRRGSDTDTQYF
TRBD2	19	TRBJ2-1	few	TRBV9	TGTGCCAGCAGCGTATTTGGGGGAACTAGCGGGAGCTCCTACAATGAGCAGTTCTTC	CASSVFGGTSGSSYNEQFF
TRBD1	15	TRBJ2-3	many	TRBV7-8	TGTGCCAGCGCCGCCGGGACAGGGGCCCGAGATACGCAGTATTTT	CASAAGTGARDTQYF
NA	11	TRBJ1-1	few	TRBV20-1	TGCAGTGCTAGTTTGGACAGTGAAGCTTTCTTT	CSASLDSEAFF
NA	13	TRBJ2-2	NA	TRBV2	TGTGCCAGCAGCAGGGCGGCCACCGGGGAGCTGTTTTTT	CASSRAATGELFF
TRBD2	17	TRBJ2-3	NA	TRBV6-2/TRBV6-3	TGTGCCAGCAGTTTACTCCCCGGCGGGGGACTCACAGATACGCAGTATTTT	CASSLLPGGGLTDTQYF
TRBD1	16	TRBJ1-2	few	TRBV28	TGTGCCAGCAGTTATTCGGGGTCAGGGGGGAACTATGGCTACACCTTC	CASSYSGSGGNYGYTF
TRBD2	19	TRBJ2-1	many	TRBV7-6	TGTGCCAGCAGCTTAGTAGCGTGGACTAGCGGGAGGTCCTACAATGAGCAGTTCTTC	CASSLVAWTSGRSYNEQFF
TRBD2	16	TRBJ2-3	many	TRBV7-6	TGTGCCAGCAGCCCGAGACTAGCGGTTAGCACAGATACGCAGTATTTT	CASSPRLAVSTDTQYF
NA	13	TRBJ2-2	few	TRBV29-1	TGCAGCATTACCTTCGCGAACACCGGGGAGCTGTTTTTT	CSITFANTGELFF
NA	13	TRBJ1-5	many	TRBV6-5	TGTGCCAGCAGTTGGAATAGCAATCAGCCCCAGCATTTT	CASSWNSNQPQHF
TRBD1	15	TRBJ1-4	few	TRBV5-3	TGTGCCAGCAGCGCCCGGGACAGGGTTAATGAAAAACTGTTTTTT	CASSARDRVNEKLFF
TRBD2	14	TRBJ2-1	few	TRBV27	TGTGCCAGCAGTCACCAGCGGGGGAGTAATGAGCAGTTCTTC	CASSHQRGSNEQFF
NA	13	TRBJ2-4	few	TRBV12-3/TRBV12-4	TGTGCCAGCAGTCCAGACAGTTGGAACATTCAGTACTTC	CASSPDSWNIQYF
NA	13	TRBJ2-7	few	TRBV28	TGTGCCAGCAGTTTACTGAGCATCTACGAGCAGTACTTC	CASSLLSIYEQYF
TRBD2	17	TRBJ2-7	few	TRBV7-2	TGTGCCAGCAGCTTAGGGACAGCAGGACTAGCGTCCTACGAGCAGTACTTC	CASSLGTAGLASYEQYF